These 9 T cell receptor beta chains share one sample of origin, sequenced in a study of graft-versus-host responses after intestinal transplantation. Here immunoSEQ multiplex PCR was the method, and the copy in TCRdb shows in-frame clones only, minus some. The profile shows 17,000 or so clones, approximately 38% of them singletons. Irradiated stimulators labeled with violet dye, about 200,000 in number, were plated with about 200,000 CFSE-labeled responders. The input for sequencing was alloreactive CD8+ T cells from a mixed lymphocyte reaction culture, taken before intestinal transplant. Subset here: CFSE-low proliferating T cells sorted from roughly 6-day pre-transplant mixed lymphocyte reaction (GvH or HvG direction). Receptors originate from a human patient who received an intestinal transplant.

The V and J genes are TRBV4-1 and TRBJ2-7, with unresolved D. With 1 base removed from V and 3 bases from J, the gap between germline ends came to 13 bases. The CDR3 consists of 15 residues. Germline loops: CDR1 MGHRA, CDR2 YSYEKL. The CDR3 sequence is CASSQVVHGIYEQYF. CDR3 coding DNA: TGCGCCAGCAGCCAAGTGGTGCATGGAATCTACGAGCAGTACTTC.

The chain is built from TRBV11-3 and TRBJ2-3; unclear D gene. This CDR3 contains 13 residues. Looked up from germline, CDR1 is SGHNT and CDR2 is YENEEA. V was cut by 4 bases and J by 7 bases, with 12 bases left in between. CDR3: CASSSHEEYTQYF. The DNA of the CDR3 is TGTGCCAGCAGCTCCCACGAGGAGTATACGCAGTATTTT.

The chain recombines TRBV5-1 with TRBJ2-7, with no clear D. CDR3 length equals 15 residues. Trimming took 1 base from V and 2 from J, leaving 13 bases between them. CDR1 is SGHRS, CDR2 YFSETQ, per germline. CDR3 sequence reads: CASSLLRHPAYEQYF. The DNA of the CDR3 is TGCGCCAGCAGCTTGCTTCGGCACCCAGCCTACGAGCAGTACTTC.

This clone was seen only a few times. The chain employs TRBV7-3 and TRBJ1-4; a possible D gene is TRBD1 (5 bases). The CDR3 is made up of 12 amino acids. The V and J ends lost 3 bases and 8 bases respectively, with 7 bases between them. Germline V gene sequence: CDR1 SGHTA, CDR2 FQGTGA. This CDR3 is CASSLDTEKLFF. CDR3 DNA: TGTGCCAGCAGCTTGGACACCGAAAAACTGTTTTTT.

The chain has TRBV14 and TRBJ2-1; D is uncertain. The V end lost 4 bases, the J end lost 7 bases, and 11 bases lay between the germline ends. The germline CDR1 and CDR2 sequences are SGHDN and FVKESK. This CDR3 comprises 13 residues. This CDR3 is CASSRPVRNEQFF. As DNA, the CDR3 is TGTGCCAGCAGCCGCCCGGTCCGGAATGAGCAGTTCTTC.

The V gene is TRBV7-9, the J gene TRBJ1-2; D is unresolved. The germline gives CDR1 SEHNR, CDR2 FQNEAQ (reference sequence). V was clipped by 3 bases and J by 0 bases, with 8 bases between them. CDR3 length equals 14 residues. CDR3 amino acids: CASSLEGANYGYTF. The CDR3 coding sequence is TGTGCCAGCAGCTTGGAGGGCGCTAACTATGGCTACACCTTC.

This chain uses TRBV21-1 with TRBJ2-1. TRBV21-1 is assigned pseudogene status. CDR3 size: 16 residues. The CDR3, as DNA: TGTGCCAGCAGCGAAGGGCGGACGGACGACTACAATGAGCAGTTCTTC. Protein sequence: CASSEGRTDDYNEQFF.

The CDR3 loop is CASSYGTEAFF. The CDR3 bases are TGCGCCAGCAGCTATGGCACTGAAGCTTTCTTT. This chain links TRBV4-3 with TRBJ1-1; D is unclear. Trimming removed 5 bases at V and 4 bases at J, with 5 bases between. This CDR3 is 11 amino acids long. Germline CDR1 is LGHNA and CDR2 is YSLEER.

Here the CDR3 DNA reads TGTGCCAGTAGTATACGCCAGCCGACGGGCTACACCTTC. The encoded protein is CASSIRQPTGYTF. V is TRBV19 and J is TRBJ1-2; D unclear. The CDR3 covers 13 residues. Germline V lookup: CDR1 LNHDA, CDR2 SQIVND (reference sequence). The V gene lost 2 bases and the J gene lost 8 bases, with 12 bases spanning the gap.